This entry is about one TCR beta chain. This entry comes from a study of T cell changes during pregnancy in multiple sclerosis. Sequencing used immunoSEQ multiplex PCR; TCRdb keeps in-frame clones, though not all of them. The sample contains 30,000 to 45,000 clones, 80% to 95% of which appear only once. The TCR comes from a female donor in good health, enrolled as a control in a pregnancy study. The sample in question was CD4+ T cells from peripheral blood mononuclear cells, obtained in the third trimester of pregnancy.

The CDR3 nucleotides are TGTGCTAGTGGTTTTCAGGGCAATCAGCCCCAGCATTTT. It is translated as CASGFQGNQPQHF. The chain couples TRBV12-5 to TRBJ1-5, with unresolved D. CDR1 LGHNT and CDR2 FRNRAP come from the germline V gene. Trimming pared 3 bases from V and 2 bases from J, leaving 5 bases between. This CDR3 comprises 13 residues.